Below are 13 T cell receptor beta chains sequenced from a single sample in a study of circulating and synovial CD4+ cells in juvenile arthritis. The data were produced by immunoSEQ multiplex PCR, yet TCRdb's version contains in-frame clones alone and is incomplete. The sample carries around 35,000 clones, roughly 95% recorded once. The source material was CD4+ T cells from blood. Every receptor here comes from a human donor with juvenile idiopathic arthritis.

The CDR3: CASSPRTSGRSRRETQYF. The CDR3 coding sequence is TGTGCCAGCAGCCCTAGGACTAGCGGGAGGAGTAGGAGAGAGACCCAGTACTTC. The gene calls are TRBV14 and TRBJ2-5, with TRBD2 identical over 14 bases. Germline V gives CDR1 SGHDN, CDR2 FVKESK. Trimming removed 4 bases from V and 4 bases from J; junction bases left unmatched: 11. This CDR3 comprises 18 residues.

The chain combines TRBV5-5 with TRBJ2-7; 11 bases are shared with TRBD2. In germline, CDR1 is SGHKS, CDR2 YYEKEE (reference sequence). J was trimmed by 4 bases and V by 3 bases; bases with no gene match: 9. There are 16 residues in the CDR3. DNA for the CDR3: TGTGCCAGCAGCTCTACCGTAGCGGGAGGGGTGTACGAGCAGTACTTC. Its protein product is CASSSTVAGGVYEQYF.

The rearrangement joins TRBV7-8 to TRBJ2-7; 11 nucleotides line up with TRBD2. Per the germline V gene, CDR1 is SGHVS and CDR2 is FQNEAQ. Unmatched junction bases numbered 10, after V lost 5 bases and J lost 7 bases. The CDR3 loop spans 15 amino acids. CDR3 bases: TGTGCCAGCAGCAAACGGACTAGCGGGTCGGGAGAGCAGTACTTC. This sequence encodes CASSKRTSGSGEQYF.

V gene TRBV7-9 combines with J gene TRBJ2-1; 12 bases align to TRBD2. The junction had 9 bases not matched to a gene; V was cut back by 3 bases and J by 15 bases. The germline V gene has CDR1 SEHNR and CDR2 FQNEAQ (reference sequence). The CDR3 runs 14 residues. CDR3 DNA sequence: TGTGCCAGCAGCTTCGAAATGACTAGCGGGAGTGTGTTCTTC. Protein: CASSFEMTSGSVFF.

In nucleotides, the CDR3 is TGTGCCAGCAGTTTACGGCAGGGGGCTGGTGGCTACACCTTC. As protein: CASSLRQGAGGYTF. The rearrangement joins TRBV27 to TRBJ1-2; TRBD1 matches at 8 bases. This CDR3 contains 14 residues. V lost 2 bases, J lost 7 bases, and 6 bases stayed unmatched. The germline V gene has CDR1 MNHEY and CDR2 SMNVEV (reference sequence).

The chain combines TRBV7-9 with TRBJ2-5, with D possibly being TRBD2 (6 bases). The V gene lost 4 bases and the J gene lost 4 bases, with 13 bases spanning the gap. CDR3 length: 14 residues. From germline, CDR1 is SEHNR and CDR2 FQNEAQ (reference sequence). This chain's CDR3 is CASSSTSSVETQYF. CDR3 DNA sequence: TGTGCCAGCAGCTCGACTAGTTCTGTAGAGACCCAGTACTTC.

The V and J genes are TRBV5-1 and TRBJ2-3, with 8 bases lining up with TRBD2. The CDR3 has 17 residues. Germline CDR1 reads SGHRS; CDR2 reads YFSETQ. V lost 5 bases and J lost 1; bases outside the gene matches: 12. The CDR3 DNA sequence: TGCGCCAGCAGTCAGGAGTTAGCGGGAACGGGCACAGATACGCAGTATTTT. Encoded protein: CASSQELAGTGTDTQYF.

This rearrangement joins TRBV6-1 to TRBJ2-1; 10 bases agree with TRBD1. The CDR3 sequence is 20 residues long. With 2 bases clipped from V and 0 bases from J, the junction kept 13 bases outside the gene matches. Germline CDR1 reads MNHNS; CDR2 reads SASEGT. The DNA of the CDR3 is TGTGCCAGCAGTGAACTGGGACAGGGGACACCGCGGTCCTCCTACAATGAGCAGTTCTTC. Translation: CASSELGQGTPRSSYNEQFF.

The chain employs TRBV11-3 and TRBJ2-1; a possible D gene is TRBD1 (5 bases). Germline values: CDR1 SGHNT, CDR2 YENEEA. The CDR3 consists of 13 residues. V was shortened by 5 bases and J by 8 bases, with 13 bases between the two germline ends. CDR3 in DNA: TGTGCCAGCAGCGTTTTCTGGGGCGATGAGCAGTTCTTC. It yields the protein CASSVFWGDEQFF.

This sequence joins TRBV27 and TRBJ1-1; TRBD1 aligns across 10 bases. CDR1 is MNHEY and CDR2 is SMNVEV in the germline V gene (reference sequence). The CDR3 sequence is 15 residues long. Trimming at V came to 6 bases and at J to 1 base, leaving 5 bases not matched to a gene. CDR3 loop: CASSQRTGGNTEAFF. The CDR3 DNA is TGTGCCAGCAGCCAAAGGACAGGGGGGAACACTGAAGCTTTCTTT.

This sequence joins TRBV9 and TRBJ1-2; 9 nucleotides align to TRBD1. CDR1 and CDR2 from the germline V gene are SGDLS and YYNGEE. V dropped 3 bases and J dropped 8; count of bases not matched to a gene: 8. The CDR3 length is 14 residues. The CDR3 sequence is CASSAQQGAGGYTF. CDR3 nucleotide sequence: TGTGCCAGCAGCGCACAACAGGGGGCAGGCGGCTACACCTTC.

The V gene is TRBV7-2, the J gene TRBJ2-2, with D tentatively TRBD1 (6 bases). The CDR3 runs 17 residues. V was trimmed by 2 bases and J by 0 bases, leaving 13 bases between them. Germline lookup yields CDR1 SGHTA and CDR2 FQGNSA. The CDR3 DNA reads as TGTGCCAGCAGCTTACAGGGACACCGAACGAACACCGGGGAGCTGTTTTTT. This gives the protein CASSLQGHRTNTGELFF.

The V call is TRBV4-3, the J call TRBJ2-4, with no clear D. Deletions cut 0 bases from V and 6 bases from J, with 24 bases between. Germline V lookup: CDR1 LGHNA, CDR2 YSLEER. This CDR3 is 19 amino acids long. The CDR3 loop is CASSQDQRPANRPGNIQYF. In DNA, the CDR3 is TGCGCCAGCAGCCAAGATCAAAGGCCGGCAAATCGTCCGGGAAACATTCAGTACTTC.